Sequencing of this T cell receptor (beta chain) was carried out in a study of a mutant IDH1 vaccine in newly diagnosed glioma. Across the study: Scheduled for weeks 1, 3, 5, 7, 11, 15, 19 and 23, eight vaccinations were given to patients. Patients were started on vaccination 4-6 weeks after radiotherapy alone, or with temozolomide cycles.

Remarks on this clone: Its specificity is not known.

Time point indicated: week 23, last vaccination. The investigators gave 300 ug of mutant IDH1 20-mer peptide in each vaccine dose, together with topical imiquimod. Each of the donors came in with new WHO grade 3 or 4 astrocytomas that were IDH1-mutant and ATRX-lost. The protocol was immunoSEQ multiplex PCR, while the TCRdb copy is restricted to in-frame clones and leaves out a portion. The profile shows about 77,000 clones, around 83% of them singletons. The CDR3 is 14 amino acids. V was clipped by 6 bases and J by 2 bases; unmatched bases: 4. Germline V lookup: CDR1 MNHNS, CDR2 SASEGT. Material: PBMCs, obtained from a glioma patient whose treatment included an IDH1 peptide vaccine. The chain employs TRBV6-1 and TRBJ2-7; 10 bases are a match to TRBD1. This receptor was identified in a woman in her forties or fifties with glioma. CDR3 nucleotide sequence: TGTGCCAGCAGAGGGACAGGGGCCACCTACGAGCAGTACTTC. Translating it yields CASRGTGATYEQYF.